The TCR beta chain under discussion was sequenced for a study of cytomegalovirus exposure and HLA in healthy donors. Produced via immunoSEQ multiplex PCR; TCRdb's table is partial and in-frame only. The data show 65,000 to 90,000 clones, around 90% seen once. The donors were in the roughly 120-subject validation cohort; that cohort was separate from the roughly 700-subject first cohort. Germline loops: CDR1 SGHAT, CDR2 FQNNGV. V gave up 6 bases and J gave up 4 bases; unmatched junction bases: 9. The CDR3 has 16 amino acids. The rearrangement links TRBV11-2 to TRBJ2-2; 9 nucleotides agree with TRBD1. The sequence was obtained from a woman between 18 and 30 years old in good health and CMV-seropositive. Sample: PBMCs. As DNA, the CDR3 is TGTGCCAGCAGGAAGACTACAGGGGGCTTCACCGGGGAGCTGTTTTTT. This sequence encodes CASRKTTGGFTGELFF.